This T cell receptor (beta chain) was profiled in a study of blood T cell repertoires in COVID-19. Across the study: Sites across the United States, Italy and Spain contributed samples from acute and convalescent COVID-19.

As originally analysed: The assay estimated nucleated cells by amplifying reference gene primers. The repertoire was sequenced with immunoSEQ multiplex PCR; TCRdb's copy has only in-frame clones and lacks some. V and J calls and clone size are copied from that table; D and trimming were computed from the DNA. Here the sample spans 180,000 or so clones, over 75% being singletons. Trimming shortened V by 2 bases and J by 0 bases, and 17 bases separated the two germline ends. CDR1 MNHEY and CDR2 SVGEGT come from the germline V gene. This CDR3 contains 18 residues. The source is a man aged 35 to 55 with active or convalescent COVID-19. The J gene is TRBJ1-5, the V gene TRBV6-2 or TRBV6-3, with D possibly TRBD1 on 6 matching bases. The sequenced sample was peripheral blood. The CDR3 here is CASSYASGDGNSNQPQHF. In DNA form, the CDR3 reads TGTGCCAGCAGTTACGCCTCAGGGGATGGAAATAGCAATCAGCCCCAGCATTTT.